The T cell receptor (beta chain) under discussion was sequenced for a study of T cells after yellow fever vaccination. Study-level findings and limits: Re-detected after boosting: most primary clones, about 96% of CD4 and 80% to 90% of CD8. Researchers noted that a small share of clonotypes showed up in both CD4 and CD8 compartments.

One entry per CDR3 protein, called by TCRdb with MiXCR from the 5' RACE reads. The table lists approximately 260,000 distinct CDR3 sequences, roughly 5% of them singletons, with 2.5% to 4% in the top ten. As to this clonotype: As yet, its antigen is unknown.

Material: CD4+ T cells sorted from PBMCs, obtained on the day of the yellow fever booster vaccination. The sequence derives from a young man who received the YFV17D yellow fever vaccine.

CDR3 sequence: CASSLAFLAGANVLTF. The CDR3 DNA sequence: TGTGCCAGCAGCTTAGCGTTCCTAGCTGGGGCCAACGTCCTGACTTTC. The chain links TRBV7-8 to TRBJ2-6; D is unresolved. CDR1 is SGHVS and CDR2 is FQNEAQ in the germline V gene. V shed 0 bases and J shed 2 bases, with 8 bases lying between them. The CDR3 covers 16 residues. The full variable domain, with the rest looked up from reference TRBV7-8 and TRBJ2-6, is GAGVSQSPRYKVAKRGQDVALRCDPISGHVSLFWYQQALGQGPEFLTYFQNEAQLDKSGLPSDRFFAERPEGSVSTLKIQRTQQEDSAVYLCASSLAFLAGANVLTFGAGSRLTVL.